This T cell receptor (beta chain) derives from a study of TIL therapy for anti-PD-1-resistant metastatic lung cancer (dated by TCRdb to about 2021). At the level of the whole study: Among the enrolled patients, the median age was roughly 50 years (range roughly 35-80), and the median tumor PD-L1 proportion score was 5.5% to 6.5%. Most of the cohort had lung adenocarcinoma, including a handful of EGFR-mutant tumors and two ALK-rearranged tumors, and half of the patients were either current or former smokers. A median non-synonymous tumor mutation burden of over 1.2 mutations per megabase was determined across the cohort by whole-exome sequencing. T cell receptor beta sequencing of tumor and peripheral blood served to follow clonotypes across the tumor, the expanded TIL product, and serial blood samples.

Using bias-controlled multiplex PCR with the immunoSEQ v3 hsTCRB kit, the TCR beta CDR3 regions were amplified from genomic DNA. An Illumina NextSeq 500 was used to sequence the TCR libraries, reaching some 2 million read pairs at survey level or roughly 4.5-6.5 million at deep level. Per the source publication's procedure: Clonality was reported by immunoSEQ Analyzer software, which also assigned V, D and J genes and filtered out non-productive sequences. To compare repertoires between infused TIL and blood, productive Simpson clonality was used along with the Morisita overlap index of productive TRB rearrangements. In TCRdb, the immuneACCESS table is reduced to in-frame sequences with V and J assigned. These tables do not hold every clone; where another copy was compared, an unresolved V gene accounts for under half, and the others remain unexplained. V and J calls and clone size are copied from that table; D and trimming were computed from the DNA. This sample gives approximately 87,000 clones in total; about two thirds of them show up just once. The ten largest account for approximately 10% of the sample.

V is shortened by 7 bases, J by 5 bases, and the region joining them spans 20 bases. As encoded in the germline V gene, CDR1 is SGDLS while CDR2 is YYNGEE. Spanning cysteine to phenylalanine, the CDR3 consists of 15 amino acids. Of the read, only the CDR3 DNA is kept; its 45 bases are in frame from base 1. Broader findings and caveats from the paper: Clonal turnover during TIL culture was high, and many clones enriched in the product were not detected in the baseline tumor, suggesting clonal contraction rather than faithful expansion. The cohort was highly selected, with more treatment-naive, never-smoker and oncogene-addicted patients than typical, limiting generalizability. The study protocol defined all tumor marker inferences as exploratory. Higher clonality and lower diversity were observed in expanded TIL cultures than in baseline intratumoral T cells (median clonality roughly 6.3% vs 31%, p < 0.0001).

The sample's time point label, in plain terms: pre-treatment sample, taken before nivolumab and TIL therapy. Excised metastases, mostly pleural nodules or supraclavicular lymph nodes, were used as baseline tumor samples and were taken from the same resection from which TIL were grown. Tumors were harvested before any PD-1/PD-L1 blockade; patients then received nivolumab, and those progressing received lymphodepletion, expanded TIL infusion and IL-2. Between late 2017 and January 2020, a dual-center phase I trial enrolled adults who had stage 4 NSCLC. The samples were drawn from an open-label, single-arm phase I trial testing tumor-infiltrating lymphocyte therapy combined with nivolumab in advanced non-small cell lung cancer. For each resected tumor, portions were snap-frozen in liquid nitrogen and kept at -80 degrees C. Tumor regions of interest were chosen on H&E sections by laser-capture macrodissection, pulverized into about 15 mg aliquots, and extracted with Qiagen Allprep kits.

Points on this clone: Which antigen it targets is not known. Per-base quality was not reported, and no clone a single base away is much larger than it.

The sequence was collected from a person between 30 and 79 years old with non-small cell lung cancer. This material consisted of tumor tissue, taken at baseline. This receptor chain uses TRBV9 and TRBJ2-3, with TRBD2 perhaps the D gene, on 6 matching bases. The DNA sequence is given as TGTGCCAGCGGCGAAGGCGGCGGGGAAGGAGATACGCAGTATTTT. It translates as CASGEGGGEGDTQYF.